This T cell receptor beta chain is drawn from a study of blood T cell repertoires in COVID-19. The J segment lost 4 bases and the V segment lost 2 bases, leaving 5 bases of the junction unmatched. The germline V gene encodes CDR1 KGHSH and CDR2 LQKENI. This CDR3 has 15 amino acids. Sequencing was performed with immunoSEQ multiplex PCR; in TCRdb, only in-frame clones are kept and a portion is missing. The sample records 70,000 or so clones, more than 75% being singletons. This receptor was taken from a human donor in a cohort sampled during active COVID-19. The genes are TRBV18 and TRBJ1-3; 7 bases agree with TRBD1. Sequencing was done on a sample of peripheral blood. CDR3 loop: CASSPNTGDGNTIYF. In DNA, the CDR3 is TGTGCCAGCTCACCAAACACAGGGGACGGAAACACCATATATTTT.